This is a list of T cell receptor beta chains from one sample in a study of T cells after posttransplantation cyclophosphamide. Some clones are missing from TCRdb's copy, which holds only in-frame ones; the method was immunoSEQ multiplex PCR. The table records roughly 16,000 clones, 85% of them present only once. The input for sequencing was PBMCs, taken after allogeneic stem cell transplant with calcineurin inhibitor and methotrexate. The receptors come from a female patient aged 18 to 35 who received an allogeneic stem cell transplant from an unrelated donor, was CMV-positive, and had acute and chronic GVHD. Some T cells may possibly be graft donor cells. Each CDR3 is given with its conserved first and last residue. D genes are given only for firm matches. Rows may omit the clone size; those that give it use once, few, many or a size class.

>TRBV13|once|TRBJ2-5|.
TGTGCCAGCAGCTTAGGACTAGCCCAGACCCAGTACTTC
CASSLGLAQTQYF
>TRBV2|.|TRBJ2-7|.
TGTGCCAGCAGTCCCAGGGACAACTACGAGCAGTACTTC
CASSPRDNYEQYF
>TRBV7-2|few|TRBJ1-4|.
TGTGCCAGCAGCTTAGCGGGGGCCATTGCAACTAATGAAAAACTGTTTTTT
CASSLAGAIATNEKLFF
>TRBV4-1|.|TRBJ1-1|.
TGCGCCAGCAGCCAAGGGGGGGGGAGGAACACTGAAGCTTTCTTT
CASSQGGGRNTEAFF
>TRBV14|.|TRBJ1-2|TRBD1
TGTGCCAGCAGCCAGGGGACAGGGCCCGGCAACTATGGCTACACCTTC
CASSQGTGPGNYGYTF
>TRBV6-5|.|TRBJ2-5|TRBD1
TGTGCCAGCAGTTACGGGGGACAGCCACAAGAGACCCAGTACTTC
CASSYGGQPQETQYF
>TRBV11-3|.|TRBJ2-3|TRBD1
TGTGCCAGCAGCACAGGGGGCCATAGCACAGATACGCAGTATTTT
CASSTGGHSTDTQYF
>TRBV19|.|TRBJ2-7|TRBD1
TGTGCCACTAGCTTACAGGGGACGTCCTACGAGCAGTACTTC
CATSLQGTSYEQYF
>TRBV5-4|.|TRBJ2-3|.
TGTGCCAGCAACAATCAGGGAGGTTACACAGATACGCAGTATTTT
CASNNQGGYTDTQYF
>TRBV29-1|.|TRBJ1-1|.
TGCAGCGGGAGGGTAGGGACTGAAGCTTTCTTT
CSGRVGTEAFF
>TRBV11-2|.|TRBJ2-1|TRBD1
TGTGCCAGCAGCGTGGACAGGGGGTTCTCCTACAATGAGCAGTTCTTC
CASSVDRGFSYNEQFF
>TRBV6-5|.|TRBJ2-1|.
TGTGCCAGCAGTTACTCGTCAGGGTCCCTCAATGATGAGCAGTTCTTC
CASSYSSGSLNDEQFF
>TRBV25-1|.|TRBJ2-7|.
TGTGCCAGCTCGCGTCTCCACGAGCAGTACTTC
CASSRLHEQYF
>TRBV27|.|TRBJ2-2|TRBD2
TGTGCCAGCAGTTTATATCCGGGAGGGGTAGCCGGGGAGCTGTTTTTT
CASSLYPGGVAGELFF
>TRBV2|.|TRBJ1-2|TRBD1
TGTGCCAGCAGTAGAACCGGGACAGGCTTTTTGTATGGCTACACCTTC
CASSRTGTGFLYGYTF
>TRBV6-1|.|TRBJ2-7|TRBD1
TGTGCCAGCAGGCAGGGACAGGGAGCCTACGAGCAGTACTTC
CASRQGQGAYEQYF
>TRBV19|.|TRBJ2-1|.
TGTGCCAGTAGTATAGCACAGGGCAATGAGCAGTTCTTC
CASSIAQGNEQFF
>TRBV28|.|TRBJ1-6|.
TGTGCCAGCAGTCCGAGACGGGGATATTCACCCCTCCACTTT
CASSPRRGYSPLHF
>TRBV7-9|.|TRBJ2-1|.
TGTGCCAGCAGCTTAAGTCCCCTAGGGGGACACAATGAGCAGTTCTTC
CASSLSPLGGHNEQFF
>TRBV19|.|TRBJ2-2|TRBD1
TGTGCCAGTTGGACAGGGGGTTTAGCCGGGGAGCTGTTTTTT
CASWTGGLAGELFF
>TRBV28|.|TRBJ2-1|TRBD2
TGTGCCAGCAGTTTATACGCGGGAGTGGGTAATGAGCAGTTCTTC
CASSLYAGVGNEQFF
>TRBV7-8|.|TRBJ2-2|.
TGTGCCAGCAGCACCGGACAATATGGGACCGGGGAGCTGTTTTTT
CASSTGQYGTGELFF
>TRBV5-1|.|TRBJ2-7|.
TGCGCCAGCAGCTTAACTATAACCTACGAGCAGTACTTC
CASSLTITYEQYF
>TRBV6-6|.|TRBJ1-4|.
TGTGCCAGCAGCGGGCCAGGGGCAAATGAAAAACTGTTTTTT
CASSGPGANEKLFF
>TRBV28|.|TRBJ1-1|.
TGTGCCAGCAGTTTATACAGGGCCTTCACTGAAGCTTTCTTT
CASSLYRAFTEAFF
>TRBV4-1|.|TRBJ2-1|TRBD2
TGCGCCAGCAGTCTAGCGGGAGATGATGAGCAGTTCTTC
CASSLAGDDEQFF
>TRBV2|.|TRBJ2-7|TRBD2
TGTGCCAGCAGGTATGGACTAGCGGGTAACTACGAGCAGTACTTC
CASRYGLAGNYEQYF
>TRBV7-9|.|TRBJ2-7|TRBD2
TGTGCCAGCAGCCCTGAAGGGGGTAGCGGGAGGTACGAGCAGTACTTC
CASSPEGGSGRYEQYF
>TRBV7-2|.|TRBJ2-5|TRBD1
TGTGCCAGCAGCTCATACAGGGGAGCAGAGACCCAGTACTTC
CASSSYRGAETQYF
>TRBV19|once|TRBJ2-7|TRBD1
TGTGCCAGTAGTAACCGGGACAGGGGCCCCGAGCAGTACTTC
CASSNRDRGPEQYF